This T cell receptor (beta chain) was sequenced during a study of cytomegalovirus exposure and HLA in healthy donors. Germline values: CDR1 SGHRS, CDR2 YFSETQ. Unmatched junction bases numbered 3, after V lost 4 bases and J lost 3 bases. This CDR3 region has 14 residues. PCR amplification relied on 60 Vbeta primers (plus 13 Jbeta primers). Original handling: Later work found 80 million or so unique TCR beta chains, with roughly 11 million shared. TCRdb's table, derived via immunoSEQ multiplex PCR, lists solely in-frame clones and lacks some. V and J calls and clone size are as listed in that table; D and trimming were resolved from the DNA. Seen here are more than 90,000 clones, under 80% observed once, and the top ten hold 7% to 9%.

The sequence was collected from a human donor in good health. The sequenced material came from PBMCs. The chain uses TRBV5-1 and TRBJ2-7; 11 bases are shared with TRBD2. The CDR3: CASSKLAGDYEQYF. DNA of the CDR3: TGCGCCAGCAGCAAACTAGCGGGAGACTACGAGCAGTACTTC. Filled out from reference TRBV5-1 and TRBJ2-7, the complete variable domain reads KAGVTQTPRYLIKTRGQQVTLSCSPISGHRSVSWYQQTPGQGLQFLFEYFSETQRNKGNFPGRFSGRQFSNSRSEMNVSTLELGDSALYLCASSKLAGDYEQYFGPGTRLTVT.